The rows below give T cell receptor beta chains drawn from one sample of a study of shared clonotypes between healthy human individuals. Profiling relied on immunoSEQ multiplex PCR, and the TCRdb table lists in-frame clones only, not all of them. Of roughly 2,300,000 clones in the sample, under 95% were seen once. Sequencing was carried out using naive CD4+ T cells from PBMCs. The receptors were gathered from a man aged 18 to 30 in good health. Some clones in this sample may be carry-over from other donors' samples. Each CDR3 is given without its conserved first and last residue. Each record gives: J gene, V gene, CDR3 protein.

>TRBJ2-1|TRBV7-9
ASSLAWVGRYYNEQF
>TRBJ2-5|TRBV9
ASSAPDTGTSGSQETQY
>TRBJ2-2|TRBV7-2
ASSLLRDAGELF
>TRBJ1-1|TRBV5-1
ASSSDRVAATEAF
>TRBJ2-5|TRBV15
ATSSGYQETQY
>TRBJ2-2|TRBV5-1
ASSLVQDTGELF
>TRBJ2-7|TRBV30
AGTGSAEYEQY
>TRBJ1-2|TRBV4-2
ASTSQDRDRGEGYT
>TRBJ1-5|TRBV19
ASNPGEAYQPQH
>TRBJ1-1|TRBV5-5
ASSFGPGSNAF